These 5 T cell receptor beta chains originate from one sample sequenced in a study of T cells in Graves' hyperthyroidism and ophthalmopathy. Regions amplified from RNA transcripts were the TCR beta CDR3 regions. TCR CDR3 regions were first amplified by RT-PCR with HTBI primers. TCRdb used MiXCR to reprocess the multiplex PCR reads, holding one entry per CDR3 protein. The data contain 500,000 or so distinct CDR3 sequences, approximately 17% of them singletons. Sequenced input: blood. The receptors were gathered from a woman aged 18-29 years with Graves' ophthalmopathy.

This clonotype was detected only a few times. The V and J genes are TRBV4-1 and TRBJ2-1; 7 nucleotides align to TRBD2. The junction had 4 bases not matched to a gene; V was cut back by 1 base and J by 1 base. The CDR3 loop spans 16 amino acids. Germline V gene lookup returns CDR1 MGHRA and CDR2 YSYEKL. CDR3 region: CASSQVGGSSYNEQFF. DNA of the CDR3: TGCGCCAGCAGCCAAGTTGGCGGGAGTTCCTACAATGAGCAGTTCTTC.

This clonotype was seen at least ten times. The rearrangement links TRBV20-1 to TRBJ1-4; D is unresolved. With 5 bases removed from V and 0 bases from J, the gap between germline ends came to 16 bases. The V gene's germline CDR1 is DFQATT and CDR2 SNEGSKA (reference sequence). This CDR3 has 16 residues. The DNA of the CDR3 is TGCAGTGCTCCGGCAGCGGGAAGTGCAACTAATGAAAAACTGTTTTTT. This codes for CSAPAAGSATNEKLFF.

The J gene is TRBJ2-5, the V gene TRBV14; 12 nucleotides align to TRBD2. CDR3 size: 17 residues. V shed 5 bases, J shed 1 base, and the junction held 8 bases outside the gene matches. Germline values: CDR1 SGHDN, CDR2 FVKESK. The CDR3 DNA reads as TGTGCCAGCAGCAAAACTAGCGGGAGGATCACCCAAGAGACCCAGTACTTC. Its protein is CASSKTSGRITQETQYF.

This rearrangement joins TRBV12-5 to TRBJ2-1; either TRBD1 or TRBD2 may supply D (5 bases each). The CDR3 length is 15 residues. CDR1 and CDR2 from the germline V gene are LGHNT and FRNRAP. V was clipped by 5 bases and J by 10 bases, with 21 bases between them. This chain's CDR3 is CASGLQGPFSIEQFF. Here the CDR3 DNA reads TGTGCTAGTGGTCTCCAGGGACCCTTTTCAATCGAGCAGTTCTTC.

With regard to this clonotype: One end of the junction varies from germline; a read error may be responsible. The chain has TRBV10-1 and TRBJ1-1; D remains ambiguous. This CDR3 comprises 13 residues. The germline CDR1 and CDR2 sequences are WNHNN and SYGVQD (reference sequence). The CDR3 here is CASRVHLNAEAFF. For the CDR3, the DNA is TGCGCCAGCAGAGTCCATCTGAACGCTGAAGCTTTCTTT.